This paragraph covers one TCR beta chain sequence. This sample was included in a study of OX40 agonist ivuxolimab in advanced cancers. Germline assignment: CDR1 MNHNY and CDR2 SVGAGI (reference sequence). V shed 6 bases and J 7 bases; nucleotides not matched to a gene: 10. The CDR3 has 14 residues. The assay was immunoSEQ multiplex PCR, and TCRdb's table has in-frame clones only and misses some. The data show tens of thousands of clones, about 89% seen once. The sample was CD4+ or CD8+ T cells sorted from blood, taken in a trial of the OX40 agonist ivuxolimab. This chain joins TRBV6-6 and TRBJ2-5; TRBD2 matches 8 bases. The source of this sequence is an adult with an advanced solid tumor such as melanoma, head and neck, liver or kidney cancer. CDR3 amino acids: CASRMGLDLGTQYF. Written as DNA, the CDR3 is TGTGCCAGCAGAATGGGACTAGACCTAGGGACCCAGTACTTC.